Presented here are 22 T cell receptor beta chains from one specimen sequenced in a study of blood T cell repertoires in COVID-19. Clones were sequenced by immunoSEQ multiplex PCR, and TCRdb holds only the in-frame ones, with some missing. The top ten hold more than 45% of the sample, which has almost 70,000 clones, 79% seen once. Sequenced: peripheral blood. These receptors were obtained from a human donor in a cohort sampled during active COVID-19.

The rearrangement uses TRBV5-1 and TRBJ2-3; TRBD2 is a possible D gene (5 bases). Germline CDR1 reads SGHRS; CDR2 reads YFSETQ. V lost 0 bases, J lost 1 base, and 6 bases lay in between. This CDR3 comprises 14 residues. The CDR3 spells CASSLELGTDTQYF. CDR3 nucleotide sequence: TGCGCCAGCAGCTTGGAACTAGGCACAGATACGCAGTATTTT. Variable domain in full (rest from reference TRBV5-1 and TRBJ2-3): KAGVTQTPRYLIKTRGQQVTLSCSPISGHRSVSWYQQTPGQGLQFLFEYFSETQRNKGNFPGRFSGRQFSNSRSEMNVSTLELGDSALYLCASSLELGTDTQYFGPGTRLTVL.

The chain carries TRBV6-4 and TRBJ2-6; D possibly corresponds to TRBD2 (6 bases). Germline V lookup: CDR1 MRHNA, CDR2 SNTAGT. This CDR3 is built from 14 residues. V lost 6 bases and J 4 bases, leaving 10 bases between the germline ends. The CDR3 sequence is CASREGLGANVLTF. The CDR3 DNA reads TGTGCCAGCAGGGAGGGGCTCGGGGCCAACGTCCTGACTTTC.

The genes are TRBV12-2 and TRBJ2-7; the D call in the table, TRBD2, was not verified against the DNA. TRBV12-2 constitutes a pseudogene. The CDR3 is made up of 15 amino acids. The DNA for the CDR3 is TGTGCAAGTCGCTTTACCATCCCGGGGTCCTACGAGCAGTACTTC. This codes for CASRFTIPGSYEQYF.

The sample holds a few counts of this clone. V and J are TRBV3-1 (or the pseudogene TRBV3-2) and TRBJ2-1; D is ambiguous. Germline V gives CDR1 LGHDT, CDR2 YNNKEL (reference sequence). CDR3 length: 12 residues. V was pared by 1 base and J by 5 bases, with 3 bases between. The CDR3 nucleotides read TGTGCCAGCAGCCAAGCAAACAATGAGCAGTTCTTC. It yields the protein CASSQANNEQFF.

The rearrangement links TRBV7-2 to TRBJ2-7; possible D gene TRBD2, 7 bases. The CDR3 has 15 residues. Trimming removed 4 bases from V and 3 bases from J, with 16 bases in between. Germline V gene sequence: CDR1 SGHTA, CDR2 FQGNSA. In nucleotides, the CDR3 is TGTGCCAGCAGCTATTTGGGGGGGGCGGGCTACGAGCAGTACTTC. Its translation is CASSYLGGAGYEQYF.

This clone was found once. This chain uses TRBV3-1 (or the pseudogene TRBV3-2) with TRBJ1-2; 9 nucleotides align to TRBD1. The CDR3 loop spans 14 amino acids. CDR1 and CDR2 (germline): LGHDT, YNNKEL (reference sequence). V trimming: 8 bases; J trimming: 3 bases; junction bases outside the gene matches: 7. The CDR3 is CASGQQGADYGYTF. The CDR3 nucleotides read TGTGCCAGCGGGCAACAGGGGGCGGACTATGGCTACACCTTC.

V and J are TRBV19 and TRBJ2-7, with 12 positions matching TRBD1. The V gene's germline CDR1 is LNHDA and CDR2 SQIVND (reference sequence). V shed 3 bases and J 6 bases; nucleotides not matched to a gene: 9. This CDR3 region has 16 residues. CDR3 in DNA: TGTGCCAGTAGTATCGGCCGGGACAGGGGGCTTTCCGAGCAGTACTTC. Translation: CASSIGRDRGLSEQYF.

This clone was counted once. J is TRBJ2-1 and V is TRBV3-1 (or the pseudogene TRBV3-2), with 8 bases matching TRBD2. V gave up 3 bases and J gave up 7 bases; unmatched junction bases: 17. The CDR3 loop spans 18 amino acids. Per the germline V gene, CDR1 is LGHDT and CDR2 is YNNKEL (reference sequence). CDR3 region: CASSHLGQPAGVVNEQFF. CDR3 sequence (DNA): TGTGCCAGCAGCCACTTAGGACAACCAGCGGGAGTAGTTAATGAGCAGTTCTTC.

This chain joins TRBV30 and TRBJ2-5; 16 bases agree with TRBD2. Germline assignment: CDR1 GTSNPN and CDR2 SVGIG (reference sequence). The CDR3 totals 17 residues. Germline trimming cut 0 bases from V and 7 bases from J; bases unmatched to any gene: 8. The CDR3 is CAWSVPGLAGGVLTQYF. CDR3 sequence (DNA): TGTGCCTGGAGTGTACCGGGACTAGCGGGAGGGGTTTTGACCCAGTACTTC.

This clone was seen only a few times. The chain uses TRBV5-4 and TRBJ2-6; D gene uncertain. Trimming stripped 0 bases from V and 0 bases from J, with 7 bases between. The germline V gene encodes CDR1 SGHNT and CDR2 YYREEE (reference sequence). The CDR3 contains 16 residues. Here the CDR3 reads CASSLVGASGANVLTF. DNA for the CDR3: TGTGCCAGCAGCTTGGTCGGAGCCTCTGGGGCCAACGTCCTGACTTTC.

The chain couples TRBV15 to TRBJ2-1; 8 bases are a match to TRBD2. CDR1 LNHNV and CDR2 YYDKDF come from the germline V gene (reference sequence). V trimming: 3 bases; J trimming: 8 bases; junction bases outside the gene matches: 9. There are 15 residues in the CDR3. CDR3 in amino acids: CATSRPGLDRDEQFF. In DNA form, the CDR3 reads TGTGCCACCAGCAGGCCGGGACTAGATCGGGATGAGCAGTTCTTC.

A few counts support this clone. The CDR3 nucleotides read TGTGCCAGCAGCTTGGTGTCCACGAGGTCTGAGACCCAGTACTTC. This encodes CASSLVSTRSETQYF. The V gene is TRBV5-8, the J gene TRBJ2-5, with D uncertain. Germline V CDR1 and CDR2: SGHTS, YDEGEE. Between the trimmed V and J ends, which lost 0 bases and 5 bases, there was a span of 14 bases. There are 15 residues in the CDR3.

CDR3 residues: CASLGTSGIRTGELFF. In DNA form, the CDR3 reads TGCGCCAGCCTCGGGACTAGCGGGATAAGAACCGGGGAGCTGTTTTTT. The chain uses TRBV10-1 and TRBJ2-2, with 13 bases lining up with TRBD2. CDR1 and CDR2 (germline): WNHNN, SYGVQD (reference sequence). The CDR3 totals 16 residues. Trimming cost V 8 bases and J 5 bases; bases outside gene matches: 8.

V gene TRBV5-1 combines with J gene TRBJ2-1; 12 bases are shared with TRBD1. This CDR3 contains 15 residues. CDR1 is SGHRS, CDR2 YFSETQ, per germline. The junction had 3 bases not matched to a gene; V was cut back by 4 bases and J by 4 bases. In nucleotides, the CDR3 is TGCGCCAGCAGCCTGGGACAGGGGGCATACAATGAGCAGTTCTTC. This sequence encodes CASSLGQGAYNEQFF. Looking up the rest from reference TRBV5-1 and TRBJ2-1 gives the full variable domain: KAGVTQTPRYLIKTRGQQVTLSCSPISGHRSVSWYQQTPGQGLQFLFEYFSETQRNKGNFPGRFSGRQFSNSRSEMNVSTLELGDSALYLCASSLGQGAYNEQFFGPGTRLTVL.

The chain is built from TRBV5-4 and TRBJ2-5, with 7 bases lining up with TRBD1. CDR3 size: 14 residues. Losses at the gene ends were 5 bases for V and 5 bases for J; bases not matched to a gene: 9. The germline gives CDR1 SGHNT, CDR2 YYREEE (reference sequence). Here the CDR3 reads CASSFGQERETQYF. In nucleotides, the CDR3 is TGTGCCAGCAGTTTCGGACAGGAAAGGGAGACCCAGTACTTC.

The chain couples TRBV28 to TRBJ2-1; 9 bases line up with TRBD1. Trimming at V came to 6 bases and at J to 1 base, leaving 13 bases not matched to a gene. CDR1 is MDHEN and CDR2 is SYDVKM in the germline V gene. The CDR3 loop spans 18 amino acids. The CDR3: CASRPSLGTGRSYNEQFF. The CDR3 bases are TGTGCCAGCAGGCCTAGCCTCGGGACAGGGAGGTCCTACAATGAGCAGTTCTTC.

CDR3 bases: TGTGCCAGCAGCCTAGCGGGGGCCCCCACAGATACGCAGTATTTT. Its protein is CASSLAGAPTDTQYF. The chain is built from TRBV5-4 and TRBJ2-3, with 10 nucleotides matching TRBD2. This CDR3 comprises 15 residues. In germline, CDR1 is SGHNT, CDR2 YYREEE (reference sequence). V shed 4 bases, J shed 2 bases, and the junction held 4 bases outside the gene matches.

This rearrangement joins TRBV5-4 to TRBJ2-5; 11 positions agree with TRBD2. The CDR3 contains 15 residues. Germline V CDR1 and CDR2: SGHNT, YYREEE (reference sequence). Germline trimming cut 2 bases from V and 5 bases from J; bases unmatched to any gene: 5. The CDR3 DNA follows: TGTGCCAGCAGCTTCCTAGCGGGAGGTAGGGAGACCCAGTACTTC. Protein: CASSFLAGGRETQYF.

The CDR3 reads CASSPGQMDYGYTF. In DNA form, the CDR3 reads TGCGCCAGCAGTCCGGGACAGATGGACTATGGCTACACCTTC. The chain employs TRBV5-1 and TRBJ1-2, with 7 nucleotides matching TRBD1. CDR3 length: 14 amino acids. CDR1 and CDR2 from the germline V gene are SGHRS and YFSETQ. Trimming at V came to 5 bases and at J to 3 bases, leaving 7 bases not matched to a gene.

The CDR3 coding sequence is TGCGCCAGCAGTGATGTGGCGGGAGGCCACTACGAGCAGTACTTC. As protein: CASSDVAGGHYEQYF. This sequence joins TRBV10-2 and TRBJ2-7, with 8 bases identical to TRBD2. The CDR3 sequence is 15 residues long. Germline V gene data show CDR1 as WSHSY and CDR2 as SAAADI. J lost 3 bases, V lost 3 bases, and 7 bases had no gene match.

The chain uses TRBV25-1 and TRBJ2-1; possibly TRBD2 for D (7 bases). V was clipped by 4 bases and J by 12 bases, with 19 bases between them. CDR1 is MGHDK and CDR2 is SYGVNS in the germline V gene. The CDR3 runs 14 residues. Here the CDR3 reads CASSVQGGGLGQFF. In nucleotides, the CDR3 is TGTGCCAGCAGTGTTCAGGGAGGGGGTCTAGGGCAGTTCTTC.

This clone was found a few times. CDR3 nucleotides: TGCGCCAGCAGCTTGGAGGGATGGCAGGGGGCGATCGGGGAGCTGTTTTTT. The encoded protein is CASSLEGWQGAIGELFF. V gene TRBV5-1 combines with J gene TRBJ2-2; the match to TRBD1 covers 8 bases. Unmatched junction bases numbered 11, after V lost 0 bases and J lost 7 bases. The CDR3 loop spans 17 amino acids. Germline CDR1 reads SGHRS; CDR2 reads YFSETQ.